This T cell receptor (beta chain) was found in a study of cytomegalovirus exposure and HLA in healthy donors. Study-level information: A later analysis reported the roughly 130 validation repertoires used the same platform as the approximately 670 first-cohort repertoires.

Method: immunoSEQ multiplex PCR; TCRdb's copy keeps in-frame clones and lacks some. The sample shows 150,000 to 200,000 clones, roughly 88% of them seen only once. Study-level points and caveats: Reportedly, diagnosis of cytomegalovirus status by the classifier showed high specificity and sensitivity. The authors listed some 160 TCR beta chains as cytomegalovirus-associated. Confirmation was obtained in vitro that a few CMV-associated chains are specific for CMV antigens.

With regard to this clone: Its antigen is as yet unknown.

The TCR was taken from a woman between 18 and 29 years old in good health and CMV-seronegative. Sequenced material: PBMCs.

For the CDR3, the DNA is TGCGCCAGCAGCTACGGAGGGACCCAGTACTTC. Its protein product is CASSYGGTQYF. The chain joins TRBV5-1 to TRBJ2-5; possible D gene TRBD2, 5 bases. Germline V gene sequence: CDR1 SGHRS, CDR2 YFSETQ. Trimming cost V 3 bases and J 7 bases, with 7 bases left between them. This CDR3 is 11 amino acids long.